What follows describes a single T cell receptor (beta chain). Its cognate antigen is unknown. This sample stems from a study of cytomegalovirus exposure and HLA in healthy donors. Overall study results and limits: According to the study, 160 or so TCR beta chains were cytomegalovirus-associated. The classifier reportedly diagnosed cytomegalovirus status with high specificity and sensitivity.

With 60 Vbeta and 13 Jbeta primers, the PCR was carried out. Profiling relied on immunoSEQ multiplex PCR, and the TCRdb table lists in-frame clones only, not all of them. This sample's table reports 150,000 to 200,000 clones. Trimming pared 6 bases from V and 7 bases from J, leaving 9 bases between. CDR1 LNHDA and CDR2 SQIVND come from the germline V gene (reference sequence). The CDR3 spans 12 residues. Material for sequencing was PBMCs. The V gene is TRBV19, the J gene TRBJ2-2; D remains ambiguous. This sequence was found in a man aged 25-45 years in good health and CMV-seronegative. Here the CDR3 reads CASRQSVGELFF. The CDR3 coding sequence is TGTGCCAGTAGACAGTCGGTCGGGGAGCTGTTTTTT.